This T cell receptor beta chain comes out of a study of shared clonotypes between healthy human individuals. Notes on the study in general: Naive subsets usually exceeded memory subsets in estimated richness. A few donors showed sharing of about 4.6% of naive CD4 clonotypes.

With V trimmed by 5 bases and J by 1 base, 5 bases remained unmatched. The CDR3 extends over 15 amino acids. Germline V gives CDR1 MNHEY, CDR2 SVGAGI. TCRdb keeps only in-frame clones here, not all; method: immunoSEQ multiplex PCR. The sample lists around 2.1 million clones; just over 90% were seen once. About this clone itself: The antigen remains unidentified.

It was CD45RO-negative cells, positively selected for CCR7, that made up naive CD8 cells, with terminally differentiated effector memory CD45RA+ cells excluded. The chain employs TRBV6-5 and TRBJ2-5; 9 nucleotides line up with TRBD1. The clonotype originates from a man aged 18 to 35 in good health. Some clones in this sample may be carry-over from other donors' samples. Sequencing was performed on naive CD8+ T cells from PBMCs. CDR3 DNA: TGTGCCAGCAGTAGGACAGGGGCAAGCCAAGAGACCCAGTACTTC. Its translation: CASSRTGASQETQYF.